This TCR beta chain appears in the sequencing data of a study of glioma-infiltrating T cells after dendritic cell vaccination. V lost 5 bases and J lost 7; bases outside the gene matches: 7. CDR3 size: 16 residues. In germline, CDR1 is SGHTA, CDR2 FQGNSA. Study-wide points: Few patients contributed both blood and tumor specimens.

Input was around 2 ug genomic DNA, or all available if less. Measured with immunoSEQ multiplex PCR; TCRdb has only the in-frame clones, and not every one. Counted here are around 83,000 clones, about 85% occurring once; the ten biggest clones make up more than 8%. Note on this clone: Its antigen is currently unknown.

Noted time point: after dendritic cell vaccination, including at tumor progression/relapse. None of the glioblastoma patients had an isocitrate dehydrogenase mutation. Before vaccination, two weeks after the third vaccination, and at progression, PBMC were collected. The TCR originated in a human donor with glioblastoma. Sequencing used blood, obtained after dendritic cell vaccination. The chain is built from TRBV7-2 and TRBJ2-1; 14 bases agree with TRBD2. The CDR3, as DNA: TGTGCCAGCAGCCCGTGGACTAGCGGGGGGAGTAATGAGCAGTTCTTC. It codes for CASSPWTSGGSNEQFF.